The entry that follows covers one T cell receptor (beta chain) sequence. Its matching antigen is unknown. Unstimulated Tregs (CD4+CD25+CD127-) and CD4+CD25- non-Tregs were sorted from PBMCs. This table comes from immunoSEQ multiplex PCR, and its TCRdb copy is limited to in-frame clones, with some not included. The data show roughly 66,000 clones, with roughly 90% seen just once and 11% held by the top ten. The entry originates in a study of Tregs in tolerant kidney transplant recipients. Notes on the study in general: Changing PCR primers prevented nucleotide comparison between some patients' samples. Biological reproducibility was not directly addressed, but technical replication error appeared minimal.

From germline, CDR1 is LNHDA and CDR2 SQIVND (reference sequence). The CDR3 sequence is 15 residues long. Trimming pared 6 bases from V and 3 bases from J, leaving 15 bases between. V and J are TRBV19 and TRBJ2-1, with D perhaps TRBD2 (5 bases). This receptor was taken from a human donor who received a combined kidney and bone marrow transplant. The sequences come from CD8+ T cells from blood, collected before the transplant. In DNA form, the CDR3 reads TGTGCCAGTAGCAAGAAACGGGATAACTACAATGAGCAGTTCTTC. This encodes CASSKKRDNYNEQFF. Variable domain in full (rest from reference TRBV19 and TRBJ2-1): DGGITQSPKYLFRKEGQNVTLSCEQNLNHDAMYWYRQDPGQGLRLIYYSQIVNDFQKGDIAEGYSVSREKKESFPLTVTSAQKNPTAFYLCASSKKRDNYNEQFFGPGTRLTVL.